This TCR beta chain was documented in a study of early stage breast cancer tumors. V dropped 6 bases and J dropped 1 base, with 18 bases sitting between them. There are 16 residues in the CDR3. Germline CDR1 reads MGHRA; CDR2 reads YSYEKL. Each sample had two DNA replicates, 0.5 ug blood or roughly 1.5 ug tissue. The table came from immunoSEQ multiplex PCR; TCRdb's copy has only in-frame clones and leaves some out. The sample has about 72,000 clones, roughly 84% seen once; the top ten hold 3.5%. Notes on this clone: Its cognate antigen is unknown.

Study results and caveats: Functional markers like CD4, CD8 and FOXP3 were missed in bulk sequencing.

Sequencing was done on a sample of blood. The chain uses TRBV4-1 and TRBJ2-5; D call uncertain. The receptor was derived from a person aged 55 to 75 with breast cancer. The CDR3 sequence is CASSPISLGSQETQYF. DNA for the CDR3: TGCGCCAGCAGTCCCATTTCTCTAGGAAGCCAAGAGACCCAGTACTTC.